This entry lists 11 T cell receptor beta chains sequenced from one sample in a study of tumor-infiltrating lymphocytes in primary liver carcinoma. Joint extraction of RNA and DNA used roughly 19-32 mg of bulk tissue that was unsorted. Production of TCR beta cDNA used roughly 500 ng total RNA together with a constant-region primer. ARM-PCR, slightly modified, supplied the TCR beta libraries through three nested multiplex PCR rounds. TRBV1-TRBV30 forward primers paired with a C-beta reverse primer drove the first two PCR rounds, about 9 cycles each. MiXCR, applied by TCRdb to the multiplex PCR reads, yields one record per CDR3 protein. In the table there are more than 55,000 distinct CDR3 sequences, roughly 70% of which are singletons. Material: liver tumor tissue from sampling region 2. The subset is: tumor region T2, inferior pole. The source is a man in his forties or fifties with primary liver carcinoma and hepatitis B virus infection.

This clonotype came up a few times. Germline is not matched at one junction end, which may reflect a read error. This chain links TRBV29-1 with TRBJ1-2; D gene ambiguous. The CDR3 is 10 residues long. Looked up from germline, CDR1 is SQVTM and CDR2 is ANQGSEA. The CDR3 spells CSVDHYGYTF. The DNA for the CDR3 is TGCAGTGTTGACCACTATGGCTACACCTTC. Drawing the rest from reference TRBV29-1 and TRBJ1-2, the complete variable domain is SAVISQKPSRDICQRGTSLTIQCQVDSQVTMMFWYRQQPGQSLTLIATANQGSEATYESGFVIDKFPISRPNLTFSTLTVSNMSPEDSSIYLCSVDHYGYTFGSGTRLTVV.

This clonotype was counted ten times or more. The V call is TRBV6-5, the J call TRBJ2-1; 7 bases are shared with TRBD1. Germline loops: CDR1 MNHEY, CDR2 SVGAGI. The length of the CDR3 is 13 residues. V gave up 5 bases and J gave up 9 bases; unmatched junction bases: 7. CDR3 nucleotide sequence: TGTGCCAGCAGTCAACGACAGGGTGGTGAGCAGTTCTTC. Residues: CASSQRQGGEQFF.

With regard to this clonotype: The junction differs from germline at one of its ends, possibly a read error. The chain joins TRBV6-1 to TRBJ1-5; TRBD1 matches at 7 bases. CDR1 is MNHNS and CDR2 is SASEGT in the germline V gene. The CDR3 totals 15 residues. This chain's CDR3 is CASSVTGAFNQSQHF. DNA for the CDR3: TGTGCAAGCAGTGTCACAGGGGCCTTCAATCAGTCCCAGCATTTT.

The rearrangement links TRBV15 to TRBJ2-3; 9 bases fit TRBD1. Germline V lookup: CDR1 LNHNV, CDR2 YYDKDF (reference sequence). Trimming cost V 3 bases and J 3 bases; bases outside gene matches: 4. The CDR3 is 15 residues long. CDR3 amino acids: CATSRDRGLTDTQYF. The DNA for the CDR3 is TGTGCCACCAGCAGGGACAGGGGATTGACAGATACGCAGTATTTT.

This clonotype has just a few counts. Germline and junction disagree at one end, which may indicate a read error. The CDR3 DNA reads TGTGCCAGCTCCGTCGCTTCTGAGTACAATGAGCAGTTCTTT. Its translation: CASSVASEYNEQFF. The chain combines TRBV6-1 with TRBJ2-1; D not certain. Germline CDR1 MNHNS, CDR2 SASEGT. The CDR3 is made up of 14 amino acids.

This clonotype was counted once. The conserved phenylalanine or tryptophan is not found at the CDR3 terminus, so this likely reflects a read error. This chain connects TRBV11-2 to TRBJ2-5; D is perhaps TRBD2 (6 bases). Trimming cost V 5 bases and J 3 bases, with 19 bases left between them. Germline CDR1 and CDR2: SGHAT and FQNNGV. The CDR3 is made up of 16 amino acids. The CDR3 loop reads CASSQTPSGGKETQYL. The CDR3 DNA follows: TGTGCCAGCAGCCAGACTCCTAGTGGGGGGAAAGAGACCCAGTACCTC.

The chain has TRBV6-5 and TRBJ2-7; TRBD2 is a possible D gene (7 bases). V was shortened by 1 base and J by 13 bases, with 11 bases between the two germline ends. This CDR3 is 11 amino acids long. From germline, CDR1 is MNHEY and CDR2 SVGAGI. CDR3 coding DNA: TGTGCCAGCAGTTACTTGGGGGGGCAATACTTC. Translation gives CASSYLGGQYF.

About this clonotype: The junction does not match germline at one end; this may be a read error. CDR3 in amino acids: CAISETDRGHDNEHFF. Here the CDR3 DNA reads TGTGCCATCAGTGAGACGGACAGGGGGCATGACAATGAGCACTTCTTC. This chain joins TRBV10-3 and TRBJ2-1, with 11 bases matching TRBD1. CDR3 length equals 16 residues. The germline V gene encodes CDR1 ENHRY and CDR2 SYGVKD.

This clonotype was found once. The J gene is TRBJ2-3, the V gene TRBV5-5; tentatively, D is TRBD2 (5 bases). The CDR3 loop spans 14 amino acids. The V gene lost 0 bases and the J gene lost 5 bases, with 10 bases spanning the gap. Per germline, CDR1 SGHKS and CDR2 YYEKEE (reference sequence). This CDR3 reads CASSLGTHIDTQYF. The DNA of the CDR3 is TGTGCCAGCAGCTTGGGGACTCACATAGATACGCAGTATTTT.

Details on this clonotype: A much larger clone is a single base away; this may be a read error. The rearrangement uses TRBV5-1 and TRBJ1-1; perhaps TRBD1 as D (5 bases). Germline values: CDR1 SGHRS, CDR2 YFSETQ. The CDR3 spans 16 residues. The CDR3 region is CASNPSWGTMNTETFF. The DNA for the CDR3 is TGCGCCAGCAATCCTTCTTGGGGCACGATGAACACTGAAACTTTCTTT.

In the case of this clonotype: With a much larger clone just one base away, this may be a read error. The rearrangement links TRBV7-9 to TRBJ2-5; D assignment may be TRBD1 or TRBD2 (5 bases each). This CDR3 region has 15 residues. Germline CDR1 is SEHNR and CDR2 is FQNEAQ (reference sequence). Between the trimmed V and J ends, which lost 6 bases and 4 bases, there was a span of 18 bases. Here the CDR3 reads CASSVGSVGTETQYF. For the CDR3, the DNA is TGTGCCAGCAGTGTAGGGTCGGTAGGGACAGAGACCCAGTACTTC.